This is a list of T cell receptor beta chains from one sample in a study of T-cell reconstitution after alpha-beta-depleted transplantation in children. TCRdb re-analysed the PCR reads in MiXCR, keeping a single row per CDR3 protein. The table includes about 460,000 distinct CDR3 sequences, more than 9% detected once. Source: PBMCs, taken before TCRalphabeta/CD19-depleted stem cell transplant. The receptors come from a child aged 2 to 15 with inherited bone marrow failure, due to receive a stem cell transplant. CDR3s include the opening cysteine and the closing phenylalanine or tryptophan. The D gene is left open where the match is weak. Clone size is not always given. Where it is, it says once, few, many or a class for expanded clones.

TGCAGCGTCATGGGGACGGGAGTATCCTACAATGAGCAGTTCTTC | CSVMGTGVSYNEQFF | TRBJ2-1 | TRBV29-1 | many | -
TGCAGTGCTAGTGCGACAGGGGTTTACGAGCAGTACTTC | CSASATGVYEQYF | TRBJ2-7 | TRBV20-1 | few | TRBD1
TGTGCCCTTTCCCCTGGACTAGTCTACAATGAGCAGTTCTTC | CALSPGLVYNEQFF | TRBJ2-1 | TRBV10-3 | many | TRBD2
TGTGCCAGCGCTCCCCTAAGGGGGCAGGGCAATCAGCCCCAGCATTTT | CASAPLRGQGNQPQHF | TRBJ1-5 | TRBV6-1 | many | TRBD1
TGTGCCAGCAGTTTTTTTTCTTGGGCTAGCGATTTGAATGAGCAGTTCTTC | CASSFFSWASDLNEQFF | TRBJ2-1 | TRBV28 | many | -
TGTGCCACCAGCGCGCGGGACAGCAACGAGCAGTACTTC | CATSARDSNEQYF | TRBJ2-7 | TRBV15 | many | -
TGTGCCTTGACTAGCGGGAGACATGAGCAGTTCTTC | CALTSGRHEQFF | TRBJ2-1 | TRBV10-3 | few | TRBD2
TGTGCCAGCAGCTTCGCGGGATCCAATTCACCCCTCCACTTT | CASSFAGSNSPLHF | TRBJ1-6 | TRBV7-2 | many | -
TGTGCCAGCAGCTTAGCCGCCGGGACGTGGCTAGGGGGCTACACCTTC | CASSLAAGTWLGGYTF | TRBJ1-2 | TRBV7-2 | many | -
TGCGCCAGCAGCTCCCCCAGCATTAACACCGGGGAGCTGTTTTTT | CASSSPSINTGELFF | TRBJ2-2 | TRBV5-1 | many | -
TGTGCCAGCAGTTTACAGGGTTACGAGCAGTACTTC | CASSLQGYEQYF | TRBJ2-7 | TRBV12-3/TRBV12-4 | many | -
TGTGCCATCAGTGAGGAGGAGACCCAGTACTTC | CAISEEETQYF | TRBJ2-5 | TRBV10-3 | - | -
TGTGCCAGCAGACCTCTAGCGGGAGGGAACAATGAGCAGTTCTTC | CASRPLAGGNNEQFF | TRBJ2-1 | TRBV12-3/TRBV12-4 | many | TRBD2
TGTGCCAGCAGCTTAGCGGGGACTGAGCAGTTCTTC | CASSLAGTEQFF | TRBJ2-1 | TRBV11-2 | many | -
TGTGCCAGCAGTTTAGAAGTATCCCAGCGAGCGGGAGTCTCATACAATGAGCAGTTCTTC | CASSLEVSQRAGVSYNEQFF | TRBJ2-1 | TRBV28 | many | TRBD2
TGCGCCAGCAGCCAAGAATGGATGGAAGGGGGGGATGGCTACACCTTC | CASSQEWMEGGDGYTF | TRBJ1-2 | TRBV4-1 | many | -
TGTGCCAGCAGTTTAGCGAACGTCAGGTTGACCGGGGAGCTGTTTTTT | CASSLANVRLTGELFF | TRBJ2-2 | TRBV27 | once | -
TGTGCCAGCAGCTTACCTCCGTTGGAGACCCAGTACTTC | CASSLPPLETQYF | TRBJ2-5 | TRBV7-9 | many | -
TGCGCCAGCAGCCAAGTTATGGGACAGCCCCAGCATTTT | CASSQVMGQPQHF | TRBJ1-5 | TRBV4-3 | many | -
TGTGCCAGCAGTTCGATAGCGGAGTCCTACAATGAGCAGTTCTTC | CASSSIAESYNEQFF | TRBJ2-1 | TRBV6-5 | few | -
TGTGCCACTACAAAACGTCGGGCGGGGGAGTGGGGTGAGCAGTTCTTC | CATTKRRAGEWGEQFF | TRBJ2-1 | TRBV6-2/TRBV6-3 | many | TRBD2
TGCAGCGGGACTCGGGAGATCGACGGCGAGCAGTACTTC | CSGTREIDGEQYF | TRBJ2-7 | TRBV29-1 | few | -
TGCAGTGCTAGAGATCTAGCGGAAACCTACGAGCAGTACTTC | CSARDLAETYEQYF | TRBJ2-7 | TRBV20-1 | many | TRBD2
TGTGCCAGCTCACCGACAGGGGAGGGGGAGACCCAGTACTTC | CASSPTGEGETQYF | TRBJ2-5 | TRBV18 | - | -
TGTGCCAGCAGTTTATACGCTAGCGGGACCCAAGAGACCCAGTACTTC | CASSLYASGTQETQYF | TRBJ2-5 | TRBV28 | many | TRBD2
TGTGCCAGCGACCAGCAGGGCCGGTATGGCTACACCTTC | CASDQQGRYGYTF | TRBJ1-2 | TRBV27 | many | -
TGTGCCAGCAGTTTTGTGGCAGGCACAGATACGCAGTATTTT | CASSFVAGTDTQYF | TRBJ2-3 | TRBV28 | many | -
TGTGCCGCAGGTCTCAGGGGGGGGAACACCGGGGAGCTGTTTTTT | CAAGLRGGNTGELFF | TRBJ2-2 | TRBV27 | - | -
TGTGCCAGCAGCCGGGGGGGAAACAATGAGCAGTTCTTC | CASSRGGNNEQFF | TRBJ2-1 | TRBV7-2 | many | TRBD2
TGTGCCAGCAGCCCCATGGGAGGGAACATTCAGTACTTC | CASSPMGGNIQYF | TRBJ2-4 | TRBV7-9 | many | TRBD2
TGTGCCAGCAGCTTGTGGACAGGGGCGGGCGGCTACACCTTC | CASSLWTGAGGYTF | TRBJ1-2 | TRBV5-6 | - | TRBD1
TGTGCCACCAGTGTCCCAGACAGCAATCAGCCCCAGCATTTT | CATSVPDSNQPQHF | TRBJ1-5 | TRBV24-1 | few | -
TGTGCCAGCAGGCCGGATCCTCGGGGCGGAAACACCATATATTTT | CASRPDPRGGNTIYF | TRBJ1-3 | TRBV28 | many | -
TGTGCCAGCACCTTAGGCGTGGGGGGTTTGGATGGCTACACCTTC | CASTLGVGGLDGYTF | TRBJ1-2 | TRBV28 | - | -
TGTGCCAGCGGGGGACAGCCACAAAATCAGCCCCAGCATTTT | CASGGQPQNQPQHF | TRBJ1-5 | TRBV6-1 | - | TRBD1
TGTGCCAGCAGCGCCAACCCGGGACAGGGCACAGATACGCAGTATTTT | CASSANPGQGTDTQYF | TRBJ2-3 | TRBV9 | few | TRBD1
TGTGCCAGCAGCTTAGAACTAGCGGATCCCACAGATACGCAGTATTTT | CASSLELADPTDTQYF | TRBJ2-3 | TRBV7-9 | many | TRBD2
TGTGCCAGCAAACCAAGGGGCCAGGGATTTGGGGCCAACGTCCTGACTTTC | CASKPRGQGFGANVLTF | TRBJ2-6 | TRBV12-3/TRBV12-4 | - | -
TGTGCCAGCAGCCCGGTAGCGGGAGGGCCGTCCGGGGAGCTGTTTTTT | CASSPVAGGPSGELFF | TRBJ2-2 | TRBV5-4 | once | TRBD2
TGCGCCAGGGTCGCGGAACCTACAACTAATGAAAAACTGTTTTTT | CARVAEPTTNEKLFF | TRBJ1-4 | TRBV5-1 | few | -
TGCAGCGTTGGGCAGGCTGGTGAAAAACTGTTTTTT | CSVGQAGEKLFF | TRBJ1-4 | TRBV29-1 | many | -
TGTGCCAGCAGTTTTGGACTAGCGGGAGGTGCCGAGCAGTACTTC | CASSFGLAGGAEQYF | TRBJ2-7 | TRBV27 | - | TRBD2